The rows below give T cell receptor beta chains drawn from one sample of a study of T cell responses to AZD1222 COVID-19 vaccine. This table comes from immunoSEQ multiplex PCR, and its TCRdb copy is limited to in-frame clones, with some not included. The table records around 50,000 clones, about 88% of them present only once. The material sequenced was peripheral blood, taken on day 0 of AZD1222 vaccination. Receptors were obtained from an adult in good health. Both conserved end residues are part of each CDR3. D genes are given only for firm matches. Clone size is shown for a subset of rows, as once, few, many or a class of expanded clone.

.	TRBV28	.	TRBJ1-1	CASSADGEAFF	TGTGCCAGCAGCGCGGACGGTGAAGCTTTCTTT
.	TRBV7-8	.	TRBJ1-5	CARSEGNGNQPQHF	TGTGCCAGGTCCGAGGGTAACGGCAATCAGCCCCAGCATTTT
.	TRBV5-1	.	TRBJ2-3	CASSKGGGTDTQYF	TGCGCCAGCAGCAAGGGGGGTGGCACAGATACGCAGTATTTT
once	TRBV9	.	TRBJ2-1	CASSPDWHNEQFF	TGTGCCAGCAGCCCCGACTGGCACAATGAGCAGTTCTTC
few	TRBV5-4	TRBD1	TRBJ1-1	CASSPGQGAFTEAFF	TGTGCCAGCAGCCCCGGACAGGGGGCTTTCACTGAAGCTTTCTTT
once	TRBV27	.	TRBJ1-2	CASSSRDPTLYGYTF	TGTGCCAGCAGTTCTCGGGACCCGACTCTCTATGGCTACACCTTC
once	TRBV7-8	.	TRBJ1-3	CASSLTELENTIYF	TGTGCCAGCAGCTTAACGGAGCTTGAAAACACCATATATTTT
.	TRBV6-2/TRBV6-3	.	TRBJ1-3	CASRYTLDGDSGNTIYF	TGTGCCAGCAGATACACATTGGACGGAGACTCTGGAAACACCATATATTTT
.	TRBV2	.	TRBJ1-5	CASARGAPNQPQHF	TGTGCCTCAGCCCGGGGGGCGCCGAATCAGCCCCAGCATTTT
.	TRBV19	TRBD2	TRBJ2-1	CASRSLWLAGANNEQFF	TGTGCCAGTAGGTCTCTTTGGCTAGCGGGAGCGAACAATGAGCAGTTCTTC